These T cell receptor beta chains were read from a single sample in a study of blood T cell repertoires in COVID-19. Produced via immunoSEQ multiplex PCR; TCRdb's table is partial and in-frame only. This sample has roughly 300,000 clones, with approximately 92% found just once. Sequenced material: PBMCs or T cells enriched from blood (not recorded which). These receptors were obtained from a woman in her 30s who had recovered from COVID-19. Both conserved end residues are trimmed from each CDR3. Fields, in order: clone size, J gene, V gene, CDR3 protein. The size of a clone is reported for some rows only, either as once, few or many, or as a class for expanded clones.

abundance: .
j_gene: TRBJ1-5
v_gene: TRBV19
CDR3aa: ASREGPGGQPQH

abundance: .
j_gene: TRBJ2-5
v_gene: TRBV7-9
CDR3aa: ATGGGGEYQETQY

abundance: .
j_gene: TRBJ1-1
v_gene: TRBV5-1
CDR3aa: ASSLGQEVF

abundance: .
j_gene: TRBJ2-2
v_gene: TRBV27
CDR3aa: ASSVTGSGELF

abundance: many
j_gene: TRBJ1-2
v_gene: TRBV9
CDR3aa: ASSVGGGEYGYT

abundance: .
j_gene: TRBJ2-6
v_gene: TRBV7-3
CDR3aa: ATRAPGANVLT

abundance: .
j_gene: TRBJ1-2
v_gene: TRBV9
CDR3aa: ASSTTGNRYGYT

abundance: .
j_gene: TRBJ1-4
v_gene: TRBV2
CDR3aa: ASGGQGQVSEKLF

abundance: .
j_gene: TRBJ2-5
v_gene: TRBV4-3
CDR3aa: ASSQETGRETQY

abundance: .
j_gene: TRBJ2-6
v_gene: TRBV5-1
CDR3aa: ASSLTGSSGANVLT

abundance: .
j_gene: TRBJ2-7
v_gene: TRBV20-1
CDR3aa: SASEWGSGYEQY

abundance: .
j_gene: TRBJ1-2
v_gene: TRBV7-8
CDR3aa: ASSRGVGQGDYGYT

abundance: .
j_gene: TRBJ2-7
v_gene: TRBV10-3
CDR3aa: AIRPSSGEQY

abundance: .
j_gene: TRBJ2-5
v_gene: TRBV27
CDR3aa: ASSLNPAAGETQY

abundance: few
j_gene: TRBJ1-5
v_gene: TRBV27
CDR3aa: ASSHFGSNQPQH

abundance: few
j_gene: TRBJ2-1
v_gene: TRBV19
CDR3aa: ASRPQGGVNEQF

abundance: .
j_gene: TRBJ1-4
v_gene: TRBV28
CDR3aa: ASSSGKGGDEKLF

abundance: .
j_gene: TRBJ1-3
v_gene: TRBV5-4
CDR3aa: ASSSDAGTGGRNTIY

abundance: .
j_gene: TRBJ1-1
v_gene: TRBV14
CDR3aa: ASSLTGGTEAF

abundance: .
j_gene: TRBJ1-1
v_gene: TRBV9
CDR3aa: ASSVEGSGWTEAF

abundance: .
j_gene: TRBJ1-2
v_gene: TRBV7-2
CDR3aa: ASSSGRGDGYT

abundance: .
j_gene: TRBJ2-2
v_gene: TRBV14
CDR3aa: ASSRKLANTGELF

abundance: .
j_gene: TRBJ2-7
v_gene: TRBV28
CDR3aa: ASSPANLAGSPYEQY

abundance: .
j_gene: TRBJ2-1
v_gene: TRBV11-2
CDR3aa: ASSPLGTGSFYNEQF

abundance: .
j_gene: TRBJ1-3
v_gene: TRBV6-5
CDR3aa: ASSNRGSGNTIY

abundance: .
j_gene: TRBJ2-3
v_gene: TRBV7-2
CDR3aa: ASSLVSPDTQY

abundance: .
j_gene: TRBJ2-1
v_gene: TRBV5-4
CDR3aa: ASSSSLTGGYHNEQF

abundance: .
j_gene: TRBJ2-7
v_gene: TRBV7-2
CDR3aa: ASSLWEGREQY

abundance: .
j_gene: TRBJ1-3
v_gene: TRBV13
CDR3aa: ASSLEGRDKPGNTIY

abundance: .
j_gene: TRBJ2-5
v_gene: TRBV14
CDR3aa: ASSQAPSGSSRGETQY

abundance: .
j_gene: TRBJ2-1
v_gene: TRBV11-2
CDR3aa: ASSLEAGGGVHEQF

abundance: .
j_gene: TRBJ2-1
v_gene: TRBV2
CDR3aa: ASNTGQSSYNEQF

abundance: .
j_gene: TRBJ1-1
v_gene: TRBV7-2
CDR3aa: ASSRQGSENTEAF

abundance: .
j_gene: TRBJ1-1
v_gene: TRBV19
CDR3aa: ASIDSMNTEAF

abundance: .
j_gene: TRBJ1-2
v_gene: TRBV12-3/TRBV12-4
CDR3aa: ASSSRQFYGYT

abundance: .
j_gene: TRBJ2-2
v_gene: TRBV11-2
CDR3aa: ASSSSGDTGELF

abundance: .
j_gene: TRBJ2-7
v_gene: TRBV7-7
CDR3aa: ASSLEAGDGYEQY

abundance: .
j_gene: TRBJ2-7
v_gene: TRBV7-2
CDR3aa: ASSKGVRVMGEQY

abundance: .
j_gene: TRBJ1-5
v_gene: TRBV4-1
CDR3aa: ASSQREDRNQPQH

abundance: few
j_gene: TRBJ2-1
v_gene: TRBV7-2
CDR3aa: ASSLARPSSYNEQF

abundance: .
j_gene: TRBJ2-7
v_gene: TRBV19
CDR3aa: ASRITSRGSYEQY

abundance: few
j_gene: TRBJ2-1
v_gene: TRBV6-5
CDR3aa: ASTRGGKGEQF

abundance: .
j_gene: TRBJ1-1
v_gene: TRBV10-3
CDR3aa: AITETGIGTEAF

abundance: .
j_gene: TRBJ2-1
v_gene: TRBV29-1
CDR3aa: SVADRGGYNEQF

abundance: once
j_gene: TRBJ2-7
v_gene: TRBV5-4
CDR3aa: ASRGGTSGGPRSEQY

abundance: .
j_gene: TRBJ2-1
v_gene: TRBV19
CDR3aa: ASRLLGASGSHEQF

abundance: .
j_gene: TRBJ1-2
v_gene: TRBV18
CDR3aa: ASSAGRDYGYT

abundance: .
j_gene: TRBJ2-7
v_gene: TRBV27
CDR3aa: ASSLSDYYEQY

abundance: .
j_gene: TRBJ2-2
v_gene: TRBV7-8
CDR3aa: ASSLVDYPGLAGGAHTGELF

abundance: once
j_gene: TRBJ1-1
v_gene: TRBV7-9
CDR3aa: ASSFQGNEAF

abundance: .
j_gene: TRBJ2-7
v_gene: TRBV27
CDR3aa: ASSTTPDRGMGEQY

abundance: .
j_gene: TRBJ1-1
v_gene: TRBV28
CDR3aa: ASSLWGGNTEAF

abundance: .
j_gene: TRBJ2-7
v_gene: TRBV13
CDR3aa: ASSLGYREPYEQY

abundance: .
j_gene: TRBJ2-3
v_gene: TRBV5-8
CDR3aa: ASSPGLGFTDTQY

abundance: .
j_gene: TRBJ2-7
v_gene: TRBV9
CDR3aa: ASSVGLAGIEEQY

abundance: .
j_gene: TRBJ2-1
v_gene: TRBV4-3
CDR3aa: ASSQDWVGLADEQF

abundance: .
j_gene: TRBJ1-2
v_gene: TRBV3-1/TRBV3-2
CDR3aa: ASSPAGDRANYGYT

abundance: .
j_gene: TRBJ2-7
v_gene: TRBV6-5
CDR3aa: AASGRGYEQY

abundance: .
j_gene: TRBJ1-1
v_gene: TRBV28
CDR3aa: ASSPPVNTEAF